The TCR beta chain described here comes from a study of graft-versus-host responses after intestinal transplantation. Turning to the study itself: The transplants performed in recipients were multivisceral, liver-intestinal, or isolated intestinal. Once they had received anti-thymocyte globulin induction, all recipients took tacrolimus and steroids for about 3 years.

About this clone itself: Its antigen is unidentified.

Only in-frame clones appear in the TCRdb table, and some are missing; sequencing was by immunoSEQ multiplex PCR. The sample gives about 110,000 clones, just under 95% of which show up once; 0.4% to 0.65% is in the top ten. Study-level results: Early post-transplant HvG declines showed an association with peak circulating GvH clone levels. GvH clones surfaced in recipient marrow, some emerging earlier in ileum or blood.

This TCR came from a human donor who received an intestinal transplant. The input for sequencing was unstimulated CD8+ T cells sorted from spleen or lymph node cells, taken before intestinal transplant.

The CDR3 coding sequence is TGTGCCTGGAGTCAGGACCGGTATCAGCCCCAGCATTTT. This codes for CAWSQDRYQPQHF. The rearrangement joins TRBV30 to TRBJ1-5, with no clear D. V lost 2 bases to trimming and J lost 5 bases, with 10 bases between them. CDR1 and CDR2 from the germline V gene are GTSNPN and SVGIG (reference sequence). There are 13 residues in the CDR3.